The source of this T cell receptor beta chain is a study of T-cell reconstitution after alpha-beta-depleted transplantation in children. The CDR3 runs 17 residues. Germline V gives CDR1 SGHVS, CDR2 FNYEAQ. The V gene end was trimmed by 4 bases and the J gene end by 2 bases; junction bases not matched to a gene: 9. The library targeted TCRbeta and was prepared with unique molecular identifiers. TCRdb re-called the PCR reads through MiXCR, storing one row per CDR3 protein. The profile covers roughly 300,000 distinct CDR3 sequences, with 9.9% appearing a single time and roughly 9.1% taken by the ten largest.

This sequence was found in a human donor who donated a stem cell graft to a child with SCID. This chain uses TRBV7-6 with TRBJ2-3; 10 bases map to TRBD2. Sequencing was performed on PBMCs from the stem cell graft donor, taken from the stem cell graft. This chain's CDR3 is CASSWPLAGGNTDTQYF. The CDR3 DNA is TGTGCCAGCAGCTGGCCCTTAGCGGGGGGTAACACAGATACGCAGTATTTT.